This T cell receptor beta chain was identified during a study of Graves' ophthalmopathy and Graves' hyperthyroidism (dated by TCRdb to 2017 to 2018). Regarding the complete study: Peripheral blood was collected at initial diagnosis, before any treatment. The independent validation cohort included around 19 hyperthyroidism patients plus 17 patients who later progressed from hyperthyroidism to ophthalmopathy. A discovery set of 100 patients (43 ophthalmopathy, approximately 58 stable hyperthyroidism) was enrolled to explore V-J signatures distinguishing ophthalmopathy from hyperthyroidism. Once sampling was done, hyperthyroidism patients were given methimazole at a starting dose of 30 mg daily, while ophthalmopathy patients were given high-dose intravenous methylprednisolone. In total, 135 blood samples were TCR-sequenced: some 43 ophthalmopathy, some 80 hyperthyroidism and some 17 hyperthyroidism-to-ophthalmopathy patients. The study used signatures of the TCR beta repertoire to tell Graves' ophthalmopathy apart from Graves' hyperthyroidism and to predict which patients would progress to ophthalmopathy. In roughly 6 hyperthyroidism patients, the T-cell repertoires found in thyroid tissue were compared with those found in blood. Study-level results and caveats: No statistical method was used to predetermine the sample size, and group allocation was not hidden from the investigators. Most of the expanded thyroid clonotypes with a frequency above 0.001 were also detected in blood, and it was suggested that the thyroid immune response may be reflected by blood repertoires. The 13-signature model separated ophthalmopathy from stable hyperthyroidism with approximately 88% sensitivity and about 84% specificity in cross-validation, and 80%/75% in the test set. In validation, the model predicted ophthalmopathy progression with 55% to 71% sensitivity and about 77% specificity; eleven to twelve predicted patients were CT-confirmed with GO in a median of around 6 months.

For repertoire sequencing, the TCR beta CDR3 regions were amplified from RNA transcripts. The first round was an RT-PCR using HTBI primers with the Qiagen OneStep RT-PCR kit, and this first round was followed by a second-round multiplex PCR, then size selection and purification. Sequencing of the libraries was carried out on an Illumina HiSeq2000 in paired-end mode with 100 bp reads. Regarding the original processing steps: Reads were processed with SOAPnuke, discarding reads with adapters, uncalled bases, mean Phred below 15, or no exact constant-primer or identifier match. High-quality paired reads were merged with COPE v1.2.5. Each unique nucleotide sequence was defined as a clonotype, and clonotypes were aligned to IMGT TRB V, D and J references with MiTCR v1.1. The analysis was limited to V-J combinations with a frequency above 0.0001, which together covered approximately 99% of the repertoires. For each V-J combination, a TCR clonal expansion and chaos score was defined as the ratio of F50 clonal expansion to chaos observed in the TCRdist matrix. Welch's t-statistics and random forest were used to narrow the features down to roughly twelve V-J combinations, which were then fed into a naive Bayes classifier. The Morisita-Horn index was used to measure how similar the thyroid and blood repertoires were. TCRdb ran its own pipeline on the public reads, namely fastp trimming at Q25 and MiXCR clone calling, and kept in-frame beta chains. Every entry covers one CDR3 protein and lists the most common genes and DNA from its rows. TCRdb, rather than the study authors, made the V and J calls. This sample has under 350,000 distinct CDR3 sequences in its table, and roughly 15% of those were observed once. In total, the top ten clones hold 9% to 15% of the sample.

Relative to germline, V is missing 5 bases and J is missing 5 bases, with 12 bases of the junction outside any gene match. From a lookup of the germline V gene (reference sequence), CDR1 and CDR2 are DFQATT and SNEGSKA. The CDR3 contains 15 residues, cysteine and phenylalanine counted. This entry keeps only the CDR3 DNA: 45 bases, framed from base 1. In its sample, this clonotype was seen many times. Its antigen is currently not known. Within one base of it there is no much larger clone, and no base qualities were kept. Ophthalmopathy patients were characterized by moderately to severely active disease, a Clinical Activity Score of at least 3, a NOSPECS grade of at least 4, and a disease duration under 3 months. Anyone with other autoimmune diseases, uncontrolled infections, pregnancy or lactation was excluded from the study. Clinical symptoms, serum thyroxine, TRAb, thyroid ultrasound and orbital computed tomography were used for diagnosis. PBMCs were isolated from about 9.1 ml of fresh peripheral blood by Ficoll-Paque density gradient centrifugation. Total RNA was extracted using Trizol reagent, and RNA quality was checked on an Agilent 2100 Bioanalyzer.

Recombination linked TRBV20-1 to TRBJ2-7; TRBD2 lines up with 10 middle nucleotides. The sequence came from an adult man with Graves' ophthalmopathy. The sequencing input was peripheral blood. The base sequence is TGCAGTGCTCCATCACTAGCGGGAAGTTCCGACGAGCAGTACTTC. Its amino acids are CSAPSLAGSSDEQYF.